Below, 26 T cell receptor beta chains from the same sample are listed, as sequenced in a study of technical replicates of blood from a few donors. The method was immunoSEQ multiplex PCR; TCRdb's version includes in-frame clones alone and lacks a portion of them. Of fewer than 90,000 clones in the sample, 93% were seen once. The sample comprised T cells isolated from PBMCs. These receptors originate from a human donor in good health.

The genes are TRBV19 and TRBJ2-1; the D gene is possibly TRBD1 (5 bases). The germline CDR1 and CDR2 sequences are LNHDA and SQIVND (reference sequence). The CDR3 has 14 residues. The V gene lost 7 bases and the J gene lost 4 bases, with 14 bases spanning the gap. The CDR3 reads CASTQPDKYNEQFF. Written as DNA, the CDR3 is TGTGCCAGTACTCAACCGGACAAATACAATGAGCAGTTCTTC. Full variable domain (remainder filled in from reference TRBV19 and TRBJ2-1): DGGITQSPKYLFRKEGQNVTLSCEQNLNHDAMYWYRQDPGQGLRLIYYSQIVNDFQKGDIAEGYSVSREKKESFPLTVTSAQKNPTAFYLCASTQPDKYNEQFFGPGTRLTVL.

This clone was recorded only once. The rearrangement joins TRBV5-1 to TRBJ1-1, with TRBD1 matching over 7 bases. Germline assignment: CDR1 SGHRS and CDR2 YFSETQ. With 6 bases clipped from V and 0 bases from J, the junction kept 20 bases outside the gene matches. CDR3 size: 19 residues. The CDR3 DNA reads as TGCGCCAGCACTTACAATTACAGGGGATCCGCGTCCTTGAACACTGAAGCTTTCTTT. The encoded protein is CASTYNYRGSASLNTEAFF.

This clone was detected only once. The genes are TRBV11-3 and TRBJ2-7, with TRBD1 matching 8 bases. V lost 5 bases and J lost 0; bases outside the gene matches: 12. This CDR3 region has 17 residues. From germline, CDR1 is SGHNT and CDR2 YENEEA. DNA of the CDR3: TGTGCCAGCAGCGAGAGGACAGGGATTGGCCCCTCCTACGAGCAGTACTTC. This translates into CASSERTGIGPSYEQYF.

The chain uses TRBV7-6 and TRBJ1-2; 7 bases are shared with TRBD1. This CDR3 region has 12 residues. Losses at the gene ends were 5 bases for V and 8 bases for J; bases not matched to a gene: 5. Germline values: CDR1 SGHVS, CDR2 FNYEAQ. The CDR3 spells CASSRETGGYTF. CDR3 bases: TGTGCCAGCAGCAGAGAGACAGGGGGCTACACCTTC.

This clone has just one count. The rearrangement links TRBV29-1 to TRBJ1-1; 7 positions match TRBD1. The germline gives CDR1 SQVTM, CDR2 ANQGSEA. CDR3 length equals 14 residues. Germline trimming cut 1 base from V and 3 bases from J; bases unmatched to any gene: 5. The CDR3 reads CSVEGTQGDTEAFF. CDR3 sequence (DNA): TGCAGCGTTGAAGGAACTCAGGGGGACACTGAAGCTTTCTTT.

The chain has TRBV15 and TRBJ2-1; D is possibly TRBD2 (5 bases). V was cut by 4 bases and J by 3 bases, with 22 bases left in between. This CDR3 contains 18 residues. Looked up from germline, CDR1 is LNHNV and CDR2 is YYDKDF (reference sequence). The DNA of the CDR3 is TGTGCCACCAGCACGCCCTTTGATGGGAAGCGGAACTACAATGAGCAGTTCTTC. As protein: CATSTPFDGKRNYNEQFF. The entire variable domain, with the rest obtained from reference TRBV15 and TRBJ2-1, is as follows: DAMVIQNPRYQVTQFGKPVTLSCSQTLNHNVMYWYQQKSSQAPKLLFHYYDKDFNNEADTPDNFQSRRPNTSFCFLDIRSPGLGDTAMYLCATSTPFDGKRNYNEQFFGPGTRLTVL.

The V call is TRBV29-1, the J call TRBJ1-5; 7 nucleotides align to TRBD1. Losses at the gene ends were 5 bases for V and 5 bases for J; bases not matched to a gene: 6. Germline CDR1 SQVTM, CDR2 ANQGSEA. CDR3 length: 13 amino acids. The CDR3 coding sequence is TGCAGCGTTCGGCAGGGGGTGGATCAGCCCCAGCATTTT. It is translated as CSVRQGVDQPQHF.

The chain combines TRBV27 with TRBJ2-7; maybe TRBD2 (6 bases). This CDR3 region has 13 residues. CDR1 and CDR2 from the germline V gene are MNHEY and SMNVEV (reference sequence). Trimming took 3 bases from V and 3 from J, leaving 9 bases between them. The CDR3 coding sequence is TGTGCCAGCAGTTTTGGGGGGAGCTACGAGCAGTACTTC. The encoded protein is CASSFGGSYEQYF.

This clone was detected only once. This chain joins TRBV19 and TRBJ1-2; 9 bases map to TRBD1. Germline V CDR1 and CDR2: LNHDA, SQIVND (reference sequence). Losses at the gene ends were 3 bases for V and 3 bases for J; bases not matched to a gene: 11. The CDR3 loop spans 17 amino acids. CDR3 DNA: TGTGCCAGTAGTATCGGGACAGGGCCCTTGTTGGACTATGGCTACACCTTC. It translates to CASSIGTGPLLDYGYTF.

The chain has TRBV7-9 and TRBJ2-1, with 14 bases aligning to TRBD2. This CDR3 has 19 residues. Unmatched junction bases numbered 12, after V lost 4 bases and J lost 4 bases. The germline V gene encodes CDR1 SEHNR and CDR2 FQNEAQ (reference sequence). This CDR3 reads CASSSNSGTSGSWYNEQFF. Here the CDR3 DNA reads TGTGCCAGCAGCTCCAACTCCGGGACTAGCGGGAGTTGGTACAATGAGCAGTTCTTC.

This chain joins TRBV11-2 and TRBJ1-1; the D gene is possibly TRBD1 (6 bases). This CDR3 has 13 amino acids. Per germline, CDR1 SGHAT and CDR2 FQNNGV. Trimming took 6 bases from V and 1 from J, leaving 9 bases between them. This CDR3 is CASRGQQNTEAFF. CDR3 nucleotide sequence: TGTGCCAGCAGAGGACAGCAGAACACTGAAGCTTTCTTT.

The V call is TRBV4-2, the J call TRBJ1-1; 8 nucleotides align to TRBD1. Germline values: CDR1 LGHNA, CDR2 YNFKEQ. CDR3 length: 15 residues. J was trimmed by 4 bases and V by 3 bases; bases with no gene match: 7. CDR3 residues: CASSQVQGEITEAFF. The CDR3 DNA sequence: TGTGCCAGCAGCCAGGTACAGGGGGAGATCACTGAAGCTTTCTTT.

As DNA, the CDR3 is TGTGCCAGCAGCTTCGGGCTCACAGGTGGCTACACCTTC. Amino acids: CASSFGLTGGYTF. This chain connects TRBV7-2 to TRBJ1-2; weak D call: TRBD1 (5 bases). The V end was cut by 3 bases, the J end by 7 bases, with 12 bases between. CDR3 length: 13 amino acids. Germline V gene sequence: CDR1 SGHTA, CDR2 FQGNSA.

The chain is built from TRBV27 and TRBJ2-1; weak D call: TRBD1 (5 bases). V gave up 7 bases and J gave up 0 bases, with 13 bases separating them. This CDR3 has 15 amino acids. CDR1 is MNHEY and CDR2 is SMNVEV in the germline V gene (reference sequence). DNA for the CDR3: TGTGCCAGCACCAAAGGAAGGGGCTCCTACAATGAGCAGTTCTTC. This codes for CASTKGRGSYNEQFF.

V and J are TRBV19 and TRBJ1-6; no firm D call. Germline V gene data show CDR1 as LNHDA and CDR2 as SQIVND (reference sequence). CDR3 length: 12 amino acids. The ends were cut back, 3 bases at V and 6 bases at J, with 3 bases in the middle. CDR3 sequence: CASSISNSPLHF. The CDR3 DNA reads TGTGCCAGTAGTATTAGTAATTCACCCCTCCACTTT.

The chain combines TRBV6-5 with TRBJ2-3; TRBD2 might be the D (5 bases). The CDR3 covers 15 residues. V was clipped by 5 bases and J by 0 bases, with 12 bases between them. The germline V gene encodes CDR1 MNHEY and CDR2 SVGAGI. DNA for the CDR3: TGTGCCAGCAGTCGCTTAGCGTCTAGCACAGATACGCAGTATTTT. As protein: CASSRLASSTDTQYF.

This rearrangement joins TRBV5-1 to TRBJ1-1, with 7 bases fitting TRBD1. Germline V gene data show CDR1 as SGHRS and CDR2 as YFSETQ. This CDR3 contains 12 residues. Trimming at V came to 4 bases and at J to 8 bases, leaving 5 bases not matched to a gene. The CDR3 bases are TGCGCCAGCAGCGAAACAGGGGACGAAGCTTTCTTT. It specifies CASSETGDEAFF.

The chain is built from TRBV6-5 and TRBJ2-7, with a weak D call TRBD2 (5 bases). This CDR3 is built from 15 residues. The germline CDR1 and CDR2 sequences are MNHEY and SVGAGI. V lost 0 bases, J lost 0 bases, and 9 bases lay in between. CDR3 amino acids: CASSYSIAGSYEQYF. Here the CDR3 DNA reads TGTGCCAGCAGTTACTCGATCGCGGGCTCCTACGAGCAGTACTTC.

The chain is built from TRBV7-9 and TRBJ2-1; tentative D call: TRBD2 (5 bases). The germline V gene encodes CDR1 SEHNR and CDR2 FQNEAQ (reference sequence). V gave up 6 bases and J gave up 2 bases, with 23 bases separating them. CDR3 length equals 18 residues. This CDR3 reads CASSTHYRGQYPYNEQFF. The DNA of the CDR3 is TGTGCCAGCAGTACCCATTATAGAGGGCAGTACCCCTACAATGAGCAGTTCTTC.

This clone came up a few times. This chain joins TRBV27 and TRBJ2-1; D perhaps matches TRBD2 (6 bases). CDR1 is MNHEY and CDR2 is SMNVEV in the germline V gene (reference sequence). Trimming took off 7 bases at V and 0 bases at J, with 16 bases between the two ends. The CDR3 length is 16 residues. In DNA, the CDR3 is TGTGCCAGCACCCGTCGGGGGTCCTACTCCTACAATGAGCAGTTCTTC. Residues: CASTRRGSYSYNEQFF.

The rearrangement links TRBV5-1 to TRBJ2-4; TRBD1 agrees at 8 bases. The CDR3 is 15 amino acids. From germline, CDR1 is SGHRS and CDR2 YFSETQ. The trim removed 4 bases at V and 7 bases at J, leaving 10 bases unmatched. The CDR3 protein is CASSGDVTGGNIQYF. Written as DNA, the CDR3 is TGCGCCAGCAGCGGTGACGTAACAGGGGGGAACATTCAGTACTTC. Supplemented by reference TRBV5-1 and TRBJ2-4, the full variable domain reads KAGVTQTPRYLIKTRGQQVTLSCSPISGHRSVSWYQQTPGQGLQFLFEYFSETQRNKGNFPGRFSGRQFSNSRSEMNVSTLELGDSALYLCASSGDVTGGNIQYFGAGTRLSVL.

J is TRBJ2-2 and V is TRBV4-1; D unclear. Germline lookup yields CDR1 MGHRA and CDR2 YSYEKL. The CDR3 loop spans 16 amino acids. V lost 0 bases to trimming and J lost 2 bases, with 10 bases between them. The CDR3 bases are TGCGCCAGCAGCCAAGAAACTAAGAGTAACACCGGGGAGCTGTTTTTT. Residues: CASSQETKSNTGELFF.

V is TRBV29-1 and J is TRBJ2-3; no definite D call. Germline V lookup: CDR1 SQVTM, CDR2 ANQGSEA. Trimming took off 3 bases at V and 2 bases at J, with 12 bases between the two ends. The CDR3 is 14 amino acids. For the CDR3, the DNA is TGCAGCGTTGATCGTGGAGCCTACACAGATACGCAGTATTTT. It yields the protein CSVDRGAYTDTQYF.

The chain joins TRBV5-1 to TRBJ2-1; 8 positions agree with TRBD1. Trimming cost V 0 bases and J 8 bases; bases outside gene matches: 7. The CDR3 consists of 15 residues. CDR1 is SGHRS and CDR2 is YFSETQ in the germline V gene. CDR3 coding DNA: TGCGCCAGCAGCTTGGGTCGGTCAGGGGGCCATGAGCAGTTCTTC. This sequence encodes CASSLGRSGGHEQFF.

V and J are TRBV28 and TRBJ2-4; 10 bases match TRBD1. Trimming took 3 bases from V and 8 from J; bases not matched to a gene: 10. Germline V gene sequence: CDR1 MDHEN, CDR2 SYDVKM. The CDR3 sequence is 16 residues long. The CDR3 bases are TGTGCCAGCAGTTTTCCGGGACAGGGGAATGGCGACATTCAGTACTTC. This encodes CASSFPGQGNGDIQYF.

This clone occurred a few times. The chain couples TRBV11-3 to TRBJ1-1; 7 bases agree with TRBD1. Germline CDR1 and CDR2: SGHNT and YENEEA. This CDR3 has 13 residues. The J segment lost 10 bases and the V segment lost 4 bases, leaving 9 bases of the junction unmatched. In DNA form, the CDR3 reads TGTGCCAGCAGCTCGTTCCGGGACAGAGGAGCTTTCTTT. Protein product: CASSSFRDRGAFF. Full variable domain (outside the CDR3, taken from reference TRBV11-3 and TRBJ1-1): EAGVVQSPRYKIIEKKQPVAFWCNPISGHNTLYWYLQNLGQGPELLIRYENEEAVDDSQLPKDRFSAERLKGVDSTLKIQPAELGDSAVYLCASSSFRDRGAFFGQGTRLTVV.